This is a list of T cell receptor beta chains from one sample in a study of T cells in Graves' hyperthyroidism and ophthalmopathy. TCRdb re-derived calls from the multiplex PCR reads in MiXCR, one entry per CDR3 protein. Counted here are about 300,000 distinct CDR3 sequences, 16% occurring once; the ten biggest clones make up 33%. Sequencing was performed on blood. These TCRs come from a man aged 25 to 40 with Graves' hyperthyroidism. CDR3s include the opening cysteine and the closing phenylalanine or tryptophan. The order of the fields is clone size, V gene, D gene, J gene, CDR3 protein, CDR3 DNA. D genes are given only for firm matches. Some rows have no size entry. The others give once, few or many, or a class for an expanded clone.

>many|TRBV7-9|TRBD2|TRBJ2-3
CASSSDVGAGGTDTQYF
TGTGCCAGCAGCTCAGATGTGGGAGCGGGAGGAACAGATACGCAGTATTTT
>many|TRBV2|TRBD1|TRBJ1-2
CASSDGVQGGGYTF
TGTGCCAGCAGTGACGGCGTTCAAGGGGGCGGCTACACCTTC
>-|TRBV4-1|TRBD2|TRBJ2-1
CASSPSGTSGRARAYNEQFF
TGCGCCAGCAGCCCTTCCGGGACTAGCGGGAGGGCCCGGGCCTACAATGAGCAGTTCTTC
>-|TRBV30|TRBD1|TRBJ2-3
CAWSVRDRGFTDTQYF
TGTGCCTGGAGTGTACGGGACAGGGGATTTACAGATACGCAGTATTTT
>-|TRBV12-3/TRBV12-4|TRBD2|TRBJ2-7
CASSPKGLAGALSQYF
TGTGCCAGCAGCCCCAAGGGACTAGCGGGAGCTTTGTCGCAGTACTTC
>many|TRBV5-1|TRBD2|TRBJ2-1
CASSPFSGRGSYNEQFF
TGCGCCAGCAGCCCCTTTAGCGGGAGGGGCTCCTACAATGAGCAGTTCTTC
>many|TRBV4-1|-|TRBJ2-7
CASSQEGRGVYEQYF
TGCGCCAGCAGCCAAGAAGGCAGGGGTGTCTACGAGCAGTACTTC
>-|TRBV11-3|TRBD2|TRBJ2-7
CANSLALAGAPEQYF
TGTGCCAACAGCTTAGCCCTAGCGGGAGCCCCCGAGCAGTACTTC
>many|TRBV18|TRBD1|TRBJ2-5
CASSQYRGNQETQYF
TGTGCCAGCTCACAGTACAGGGGGAACCAAGAGACCCAGTACTTC
>many|TRBV5-1|-|TRBJ2-3
CASSLVGGNIDTQYF
TGCGCCAGCAGCTTGGTTGGCGGGAATATAGATACGCAGTATTTT
>many|TRBV11-2|-|TRBJ2-1
CASSQPGLESYNEQFF
TGTGCCAGCAGCCAACCTGGGTTAGAATCGTACAATGAGCAGTTCTTC
>-|TRBV20-1|TRBD2|TRBJ2-1
CSAFLLAGGGNEQFF
TGCAGTGCTTTCCTTCTAGCGGGAGGTGGAAATGAGCAGTTCTTC
>many|TRBV6-1|-|TRBJ2-1
CASSPDSYNEQFF
TGTGCCAGCAGTCCAGACAGCTACAATGAGCAGTTCTTC
>many|TRBV5-1|-|TRBJ2-3
CASSTGRPGTDTQYF
TGCGCCAGCAGTACCGGCAGACCGGGCACAGATACGCAGTATTTT
>many|TRBV6-2/TRBV6-3|TRBD2|TRBJ2-1
CASSYPTSGSNEQFF
TGTGCCAGCAGTTACCCGACTAGCGGGAGTAATGAGCAGTTCTTC
>-|TRBV11-2|TRBD2|TRBJ2-4
CASSLGREGSKSIQYF
TGTGCCAGCAGCTTGGGGCGGGAGGGTTCCAAAAGCATTCAGTACTTC
>many|TRBV20-1|-|TRBJ2-3
CSARKQTVDTQYF
TGCAGTGCTAGAAAGCAGACGGTGGATACGCAGTATTTT